Each of the 17 T cell receptor beta chains below was sequenced from the same sample in a study of blood T cell repertoires in COVID-19. Assay: immunoSEQ multiplex PCR; the TCRdb copy retains only in-frame clones and omits some. This table has roughly 170,000 clones, roughly 80% appearing once. Sequencing used peripheral blood. The receptors were gathered from a human donor in a cohort sampled during active COVID-19.

J is TRBJ2-7 and V is TRBV7-9, with 8 bases aligning to TRBD1. CDR1 SEHNR and CDR2 FQNEAQ come from the germline V gene (reference sequence). The CDR3 runs to 14 residues. V gave up 4 bases and J gave up 6 bases; unmatched junction bases: 8. The chain's CDR3 is CASSSSGTGSEQYF. DNA of the CDR3: TGTGCCAGCAGCTCTTCCGGGACAGGTTCCGAGCAGTACTTC. Based on the CDR3 plus reference TRBV7-9 and TRBJ2-7, the full variable domain is DTGVSQNPRHKITKRGQNVTFRCDPISEHNRLYWYRQTLGQGPEFLTYFQNEAQLEKSRLLSDRFSAERPKGSFSTLEIQRTEQGDSAMYLCASSSSGTGSEQYFGPGTRLTVT.

V usage is TRBV19 and J usage is TRBJ1-5; D is unclear. The CDR3 consists of 15 residues. Trimming stripped 4 bases from V and 3 bases from J, with 13 bases between. The germline V gene has CDR1 LNHDA and CDR2 SQIVND (reference sequence). CDR3 protein: CASSRGTIANQPQHF. CDR3 bases: TGTGCCAGTAGTAGAGGCACCATCGCCAATCAGCCCCAGCATTTT.

The rearrangement links TRBV5-4 to TRBJ2-7; 7 nucleotides match TRBD2. Per germline, CDR1 SGHNT and CDR2 YYREEE (reference sequence). The CDR3 runs 16 residues. J was trimmed by 0 bases and V by 3 bases; bases with no gene match: 9. CDR3 loop: CASSSFPGGSSYEQYF. The DNA of the CDR3 is TGTGCCAGCAGCTCCTTTCCCGGGGGGAGCTCCTACGAGCAGTACTTC.

J is TRBJ2-7 and V is TRBV19, with TRBD1 matching 7 bases. Germline-derived CDR1 and CDR2 are LNHDA and SQIVND (reference sequence). V gave up 5 bases and J gave up 0 bases; unmatched junction bases: 7. The CDR3 sequence is 15 residues long. CDR3 coding DNA: TGTGCCAGTAGTGCCACGACAGGGCCCTCCTACGAGCAGTACTTC. This encodes CASSATTGPSYEQYF. Looking up the rest from reference TRBV19 and TRBJ2-7 gives the full variable domain: DGGITQSPKYLFRKEGQNVTLSCEQNLNHDAMYWYRQDPGQGLRLIYYSQIVNDFQKGDIAEGYSVSREKKESFPLTVTSAQKNPTAFYLCASSATTGPSYEQYFGPGTRLTVT.

The chain joins TRBV27 to TRBJ2-3; TRBD1 matches 10 bases. The germline V gene encodes CDR1 MNHEY and CDR2 SMNVEV (reference sequence). The V and J ends lost 4 bases and 8 bases, in that order; junction bases with no gene match: 6. This CDR3 region has 14 residues. The CDR3, as DNA: TGTGCCAGCAGTTCTGGGACAGGGGAGGGTACGCAGTATTTT. This encodes CASSSGTGEGTQYF.

The rearrangement uses TRBV5-1 and TRBJ2-1; 13 bases agree with TRBD2. Germline V gene data show CDR1 as SGHRS and CDR2 as YFSETQ. This CDR3 spans 18 amino acids. With 3 bases clipped from V and 1 base from J, the junction kept 7 bases outside the gene matches. CDR3 DNA sequence: TGCGCCAGCAGCTCCGCGGGGACTAGCGGGGTTTCCTACAATGAGCAGTTCTTC. It is translated as CASSSAGTSGVSYNEQFF.

This chain links TRBV5-6 with TRBJ1-6, with a tentative D call TRBD1 (6 bases). V was clipped by 4 bases and J by 5 bases, with 10 bases between them. This CDR3 is 14 amino acids long. Germline CDR1 and CDR2: SGHDT and YYEEEE. The CDR3 DNA follows: TGTGCCAGCAGCCCGGGACAAAATAATTCACCCCTCCACTTT. Protein sequence: CASSPGQNNSPLHF.

The V call is TRBV7-9, the J call TRBJ2-7; D not certain. The CDR3 has 14 residues. V was pared by 5 bases and J by 4 bases, with 15 bases between. CDR1 SEHNR and CDR2 FQNEAQ come from the germline V gene (reference sequence). In nucleotides, the CDR3 is TGTGCCAGCAGCGCCCCGTGGGTAGCTTACGAGCAGTACTTC. This sequence encodes CASSAPWVAYEQYF.

The rearrangement links TRBV2 to TRBJ2-7, with TRBD1 matching over 7 bases. This CDR3 contains 13 residues. J lost 3 bases, V lost 8 bases, and 7 bases had no gene match. Germline-derived CDR1 and CDR2 are SNHLY and FYNNEI. The DNA for the CDR3 is TGTGCCAGCCGGGACAGACTTCTCTACGAGCAGTACTTC. Translating it yields CASRDRLLYEQYF.

The chain has TRBV3-1 (or the pseudogene TRBV3-2) and TRBJ1-2; a weak D match, TRBD1 (6 bases). Per germline, CDR1 LGHDT and CDR2 YNNKEL (reference sequence). The CDR3 has 17 amino acids. Trimming stripped 0 bases from V and 0 bases from J, with 14 bases between. The CDR3, as DNA: TGTGCCAGCAGCCAAGAAGGCGCAGGGGCGGCTAACTATGGCTACACCTTC. Amino acids: CASSQEGAGAANYGYTF.

The gene calls are TRBV5-5 and TRBJ1-2, with 8 bases that match TRBD1. This CDR3 is built from 14 residues. Germline V gives CDR1 SGHKS, CDR2 YYEKEE (reference sequence). The trim removed 4 bases at V and 7 bases at J, leaving 9 bases unmatched. The DNA for the CDR3 is TGTGCCAGCAGCGAACAGGGGGTGCCGTCTGGCTACACCTTC. The encoded protein is CASSEQGVPSGYTF.

The gene calls are TRBV14 and TRBJ2-7; 8 bases map to TRBD1. The CDR3 covers 14 residues. The trim removed 5 bases at V and 4 bases at J, leaving 7 bases unmatched. Germline V gene lookup returns CDR1 SGHDN and CDR2 FVKESK. The CDR3 sequence: CASSARQGRYEQYF. The CDR3 DNA reads as TGTGCCAGCAGCGCCCGACAGGGGAGATACGAGCAGTACTTC.

V is TRBV15 and J is TRBJ1-2; a weak D match, TRBD1 (6 bases). CDR3 size: 13 residues. The germline V gene has CDR1 LNHNV and CDR2 YYDKDF (reference sequence). V was pared by 3 bases and J by 10 bases, with 15 bases between. In DNA, the CDR3 is TGTGCCACCAGCAGTGACACTACAGGGACCTACACCTTC. It is translated as CATSSDTTGTYTF.

This chain uses TRBV5-1 with TRBJ2-5, with D unclear. Trimming stripped 4 bases from V and 5 bases from J, with 15 bases between. Germline values: CDR1 SGHRS, CDR2 YFSETQ. CDR3 length: 14 amino acids. The chain's CDR3 is CASSTAARTETQYF. Here the CDR3 DNA reads TGCGCCAGCAGCACCGCCGCTAGAACGGAGACCCAGTACTTC.

This chain joins TRBV11-2 and TRBJ2-5; the D gene is possibly TRBD1 (6 bases). Germline V gene lookup returns CDR1 SGHAT and CDR2 FQNNGV. The CDR3 consists of 14 residues. V gave up 1 base and J gave up 5 bases, with 11 bases separating them. CDR3 region: CASSLGGTLETQYF. The CDR3 coding sequence is TGTGCCAGCAGCTTAGGGGGGACATTGGAGACCCAGTACTTC.

In nucleotides, the CDR3 is TGTGCCAGCAGTTTGTGGGGGGTAAGGGGCTACACCTTC. It translates to CASSLWGVRGYTF. This chain uses TRBV12-3 or TRBV12-4 with TRBJ1-2; the D gene is possibly TRBD1 (5 bases). Deletions cut 3 bases from V and 8 bases from J, with 13 bases between. The CDR3 is 13 residues long.

This clone was picked up a small number of times. The V gene is TRBV12-3 or TRBV12-4, the J gene TRBJ2-2, with a weak D call TRBD1 (6 bases). The CDR3 runs to 12 residues. V lost 5 bases to trimming and J lost 6 bases, with 7 bases between them. The CDR3 nucleotides are TGTGCCAGCAGTCACAGGGCCGGGGAGCTGTTTTTT. This translates into CASSHRAGELFF.